This T cell receptor (beta chain) came from a study of T cell clonality in common variable immunodeficiency. Germline V gives CDR1 DFQATT, CDR2 SNEGSKA (reference sequence). Trimming took 6 bases from V and 7 from J, leaving 21 bases between them. The CDR3 extends over 15 amino acids. This clone was seen many times. The read ends 3 residues early relative to the CDR3; the germline J gene fills the gap. Donors gave 5 to 8 ml heparinized peripheral whole blood. Using immunoSEQ multiplex PCR, the repertoire was profiled, and TCRdb retains in-frame clones only, with some absent. This table holds 50,000 to 60,000 clones with no singletons; the top ten claim 5.4%.

The TCR comes from a person aged 18-70 years in good health. This sequence joins TRBV20-1 and TRBJ2-2; a possible D gene is TRBD1 (6 bases). Sequenced material: peripheral blood mononuclear cells. The DNA read from the CDR3 is TGCAGTGCCCAATCTATGACTAAGGGGGACGGGGAG. Translation gives CSAQSMTKGDGE. The whole CDR3 is CSAQSMTKGDGELFF.